These 21 T cell receptor beta chains share one sample of origin, sequenced in a study of blood T cells in healthy people across ages. Combining a sample-barcoded 5' primer with a J-beta primer mix, a second PCR ran for about 6 to 12 cycles. TCRdb analysed the 5' RACE reads with MiXCR anew, one entry per CDR3 protein. The sample records about 970,000 distinct CDR3 sequences, roughly half being singletons. Input material: blood. Every receptor here comes from a woman aged 60-75 years in good health.

This clonotype was counted only a few times. The rearrangement links TRBV7-3 to TRBJ2-1; perhaps TRBD2 as D (6 bases). The CDR3 loop spans 11 amino acids. Germline V gene lookup returns CDR1 SGHTA and CDR2 FQGTGA. Trimming shortened V by 5 bases and J by 9 bases, and 8 bases separated the two germline ends. CDR3 amino acids: CASSGGLEQFF. The DNA of the CDR3 is TGTGCCAGCAGCGGGGGACTTGAGCAGTTCTTC.

This clonotype was counted at least ten times. This rearrangement joins TRBV2 to TRBJ2-7, with unresolved D. CDR1 SNHLY and CDR2 FYNNEI come from the germline V gene. The CDR3 runs to 12 residues. V gave up 6 bases and J gave up 4 bases, with 10 bases separating them. The CDR3 bases are TGTGCCAGCAGGGAAATAAAGTACGAGCAGTACTTC. Translated, it gives CASREIKYEQYF.

This clonotype was seen more than once but under ten times. This chain uses TRBV27 with TRBJ2-7, with D unresolved. V lost 5 bases to trimming and J lost 1 base, with 12 bases between them. The CDR3 spans 14 residues. Germline lookup yields CDR1 MNHEY and CDR2 SMNVEV (reference sequence). CDR3 sequence: CASSPRAESYEQYF. The CDR3 region has the DNA TGTGCCAGCAGTCCCCGGGCGGAGTCCTACGAGCAGTACTTC.

V and J are TRBV20-1 and TRBJ1-1, with D unclear. V shed 0 bases and J shed 6 bases, with 17 bases lying between them. The CDR3 contains 15 residues. Germline V gives CDR1 DFQATT, CDR2 SNEGSKA (reference sequence). CDR3 in amino acids: CSARDPNLGISEAFF. CDR3 nucleotides: TGCAGTGCTAGAGATCCTAACCTAGGAATTTCTGAAGCTTTCTTT.

In its sample, this clonotype was seen a few times. The gene calls are TRBV4-1 and TRBJ1-2; 7 bases align to TRBD1. The length of the CDR3 is 15 residues. Germline lookup yields CDR1 MGHRA and CDR2 YSYEKL. Trimming removed 1 base from V and 3 bases from J; junction bases left unmatched: 5. As DNA, the CDR3 is TGCGCCAGCAGCCAAGTCGCCGGGACAGACTATGGCTACACCTTC. Translated, it gives CASSQVAGTDYGYTF.

The chain is built from TRBV29-1 and TRBJ1-4; possible D gene TRBD1, 6 bases. Germline V gene lookup returns CDR1 SQVTM and CDR2 ANQGSEA. V was trimmed by 4 bases and J by 7 bases, leaving 13 bases between them. The CDR3 covers 13 residues. CDR3 region: CSVGGAGSEKLFF. The CDR3 bases are TGCAGCGTTGGGGGGGCAGGAAGTGAAAAACTGTTTTTT. The full variable domain, rest sourced from reference TRBV29-1 and TRBJ1-4, is SAVISQKPSRDICQRGTSLTIQCQVDSQVTMMFWYRQQPGQSLTLIATANQGSEATYESGFVIDKFPISRPNLTFSTLTVSNMSPEDSSIYLCSVGGAGSEKLFFGSGTQLSVL.

The chain employs TRBV29-1 and TRBJ2-1; weak D call: TRBD2 (6 bases). CDR1 and CDR2 from the germline V gene are SQVTM and ANQGSEA. The CDR3 has 15 amino acids. V lost 3 bases and J lost 3, with 15 bases in between. In DNA form, the CDR3 reads TGCAGCGTTGAGACTCGGGAGAACAACTACAATGAGCAGTTCTTC. This codes for CSVETRENNYNEQFF.

The chain carries TRBV12-3 or TRBV12-4 and TRBJ2-1; D remains ambiguous. This CDR3 has 12 residues. The V gene lost 7 bases and the J gene lost 7 bases, with 11 bases spanning the gap. CDR3 region: CASTGYMNEQFF. The DNA for the CDR3 is TGTGCCAGCACAGGTTATATGAATGAGCAGTTCTTC.

This sequence joins TRBV9 and TRBJ2-1; a possible D gene is TRBD2 (6 bases). Germline CDR1 SGDLS, CDR2 YYNGEE. V was clipped by 0 bases and J by 7 bases, with 14 bases between them. The CDR3 is made up of 15 amino acids. The DNA for the CDR3 is TGTGCCAGCAGCGTAGAACCGGGAGAGGGGAATGAGCAGTTCTTC. Translated, it gives CASSVEPGEGNEQFF.

V and J are TRBV27 and TRBJ2-7, with 7 bases that match TRBD2. Losses at the gene ends were 1 base for V and 0 bases for J; bases not matched to a gene: 6. Germline values: CDR1 MNHEY, CDR2 SMNVEV (reference sequence). The CDR3 totals 16 residues. CDR3 sequence: CASSLYWAGASYEQYF. CDR3 nucleotide sequence: TGTGCCAGCAGTTTATATTGGGCGGGAGCCTCCTACGAGCAGTACTTC.

This clonotype was seen once. The chain couples TRBV5-1 to TRBJ2-3, with TRBD2 matching over 10 bases. Germline assignment: CDR1 SGHRS and CDR2 YFSETQ. Trimming removed 4 bases from V and 4 bases from J; junction bases left unmatched: 3. CDR3 length: 14 amino acids. CDR3: CASSVTSGADTQYF. The CDR3 DNA sequence: TGCGCCAGCAGCGTTACTAGCGGGGCAGATACGCAGTATTTT.

The chain combines TRBV3-1 with TRBJ2-7; 10 nucleotides match TRBD2. Germline V CDR1 and CDR2: LGHDT, YNNKEL (reference sequence). V gave up 7 bases and J gave up 3 bases; unmatched junction bases: 9. The CDR3 totals 15 residues. The CDR3 loop reads CASTPGLADIYEQYF. As DNA, the CDR3 is TGTGCCAGCACCCCCGGACTAGCGGATATCTACGAGCAGTACTTC.

About this clonotype: This may come from a read error, since a much larger clone is one base off. The chain combines TRBV10-3 with TRBJ2-7, with D tentatively TRBD2 (5 bases). Germline V gene data show CDR1 as ENHRY and CDR2 as SYGVKD. The CDR3 has 15 amino acids. The CDR3 reads CTISPGSLGAYEQYF. CDR3 DNA sequence: TGTACCATCAGCCCCGGTAGTCTCGGGGCCTACGAGCAGTACTTC.

This clonotype appeared a single time. The chain recombines TRBV5-6 with TRBJ2-7, with D perhaps TRBD2 (6 bases). V was pared by 0 bases and J by 0 bases, with 10 bases between. The CDR3 has 15 amino acids. Germline V CDR1 and CDR2: SGHDT, YYEEEE. The CDR3 DNA is TGTGCCAGCAGCTTGGTGGCTAGCGTCTCCTACGAGCAGTACTTC. This codes for CASSLVASVSYEQYF.

With regard to this clonotype: One junction end does not reproduce the germline sequence, and a read error may be involved. The genes are TRBV7-9 and TRBJ2-3, with D perhaps TRBD2 (5 bases). Germline CDR1 SEHNR, CDR2 FQNEAQ (reference sequence). The CDR3 consists of 14 residues. The CDR3 DNA sequence: TGTGCCAACAGCTTAGGTAGCGACACAGATACGCAGTATTTT. This gives the protein CANSLGSDTDTQYF.

The rearrangement uses TRBV7-9 and TRBJ1-2; D gene uncertain. CDR3 size: 11 residues. Trimming shortened V by 4 bases and J by 6 bases, and 6 bases separated the two germline ends. Germline V gene sequence: CDR1 SEHNR, CDR2 FQNEAQ (reference sequence). The CDR3 sequence is CASSSFHGYTF. CDR3 bases: TGTGCCAGCAGCTCATTTCATGGCTACACCTTC.

This clonotype was picked up a small number of times. The V gene is TRBV7-2, the J gene TRBJ2-3; D call uncertain. Trimming left V 5 bases short and J 4 bases short, with 16 bases between. There are 15 residues in the CDR3. CDR1 SGHTA and CDR2 FQGNSA come from the germline V gene. CDR3 nucleotide sequence: TGTGCCAGCAGCACCCTCGCGGACCGGGCAGATACGCAGTATTTT. Its translation is CASSTLADRADTQYF.

This clonotype was recorded a few times. The chain links TRBV20-1 to TRBJ1-5; a weak D match, TRBD1 (5 bases). The germline V gene has CDR1 DFQATT and CDR2 SNEGSKA (reference sequence). Deletions cut 0 bases from V and 0 bases from J, with 12 bases between. This CDR3 region has 16 residues. The CDR3 region is CSARDGTEYSNQPQHF. For the CDR3, the DNA is TGCAGTGCTAGAGACGGGACCGAATATAGCAATCAGCCCCAGCATTTT.

The rearrangement joins TRBV27 to TRBJ2-7; TRBD1 agrees at 7 bases. This CDR3 comprises 14 residues. V shed 1 base and J 1 base; nucleotides not matched to a gene: 1. The germline CDR1 and CDR2 sequences are MNHEY and SMNVEV (reference sequence). The CDR3 reads CASSLWDSSYEQYF. In DNA form, the CDR3 reads TGTGCCAGCAGTTTATGGGACAGTTCCTACGAGCAGTACTTC.

J is TRBJ2-3 and V is TRBV20-1; D gene ambiguous. The CDR3 length is 14 residues. Germline V CDR1 and CDR2: DFQATT, SNEGSKA (reference sequence). The V gene lost 1 base and the J gene lost 2 bases, with 10 bases spanning the gap. CDR3 in amino acids: CSARVAPATDTQYF. CDR3 DNA sequence: TGCAGTGCTAGAGTCGCCCCAGCCACAGATACGCAGTATTTT.

This clonotype was counted only a few times. V and J are TRBV29-1 and TRBJ2-3, with a possible D match to TRBD2 (6 bases). This CDR3 has 13 residues. Germline CDR1 SQVTM, CDR2 ANQGSEA. V gave up 1 base and J gave up 5 bases, with 10 bases separating them. For the CDR3, the DNA is TGCAGCGTTGAAGGTCCCGGGGGAGATACGCAGTATTTT. As protein: CSVEGPGGDTQYF.